This TCR beta chain was recovered during a study of T-cell memory formation after mild COVID-19. TCRdb reprocessed the 5' RACE reads via MiXCR and lists one record per CDR3 protein. The table lists 450,000 to 650,000 distinct CDR3 sequences, about 20% of them singletons. The germline V gene encodes CDR1 LNHDA and CDR2 SQIVND (reference sequence). The CDR3 has 14 amino acids. The V gene lost 2 bases and the J gene lost 6 bases, with 12 bases spanning the gap. The source material was PBMCs or a T cell subset sorted from them (not recorded which). The sequence derives from an adult woman who had mild COVID-19 (a few samples of this study predate the infection). Cell type and time point are not known. V gene TRBV19 combines with J gene TRBJ2-3; D is possibly TRBD2 (5 bases). In DNA form, the CDR3 reads TGTGCCAGTAGTATATACGACACGGGGGATACGCAGTATTTT. Its translation is CASSIYDTGDTQYF. The complete variable domain, with remaining parts taken from reference TRBV19 and TRBJ2-3, reads DGGITQSPKYLFRKEGQNVTLSCEQNLNHDAMYWYRQDPGQGLRLIYYSQIVNDFQKGDIAEGYSVSREKKESFPLTVTSAQKNPTAFYLCASSIYDTGDTQYFGPGTRLTVL.